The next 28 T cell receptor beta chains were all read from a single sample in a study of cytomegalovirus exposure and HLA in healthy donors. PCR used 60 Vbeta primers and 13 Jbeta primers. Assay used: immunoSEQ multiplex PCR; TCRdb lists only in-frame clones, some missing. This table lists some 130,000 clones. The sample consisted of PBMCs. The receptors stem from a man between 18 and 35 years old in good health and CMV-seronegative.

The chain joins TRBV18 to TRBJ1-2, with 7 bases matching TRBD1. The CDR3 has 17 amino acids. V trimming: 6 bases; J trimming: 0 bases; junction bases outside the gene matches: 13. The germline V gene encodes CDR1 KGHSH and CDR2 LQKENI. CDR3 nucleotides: TGTGCCAGCTCCCCCTCCAACAGGGGTGCGTCTAACTATGGCTACACCTTC. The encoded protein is CASSPSNRGASNYGYTF.

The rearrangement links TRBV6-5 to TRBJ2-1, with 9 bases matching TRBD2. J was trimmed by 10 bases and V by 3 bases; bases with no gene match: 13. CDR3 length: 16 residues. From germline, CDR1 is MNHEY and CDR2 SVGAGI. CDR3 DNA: TGTGCCAGCAGTTATGTTCGGACTAGCGCTGAGGGGGAGCAGTTCTTC. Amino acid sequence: CASSYVRTSAEGEQFF.

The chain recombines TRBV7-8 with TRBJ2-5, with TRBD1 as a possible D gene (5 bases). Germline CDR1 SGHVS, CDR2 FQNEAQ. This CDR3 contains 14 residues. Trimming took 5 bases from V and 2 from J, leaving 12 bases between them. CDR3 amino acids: CASSARRTQETQYF. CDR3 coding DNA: TGTGCCAGCAGCGCTCGACGGACACAAGAGACCCAGTACTTC.

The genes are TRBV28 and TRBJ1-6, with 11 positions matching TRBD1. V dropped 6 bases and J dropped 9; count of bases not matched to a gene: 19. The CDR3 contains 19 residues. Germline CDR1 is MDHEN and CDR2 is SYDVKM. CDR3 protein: CASRAVDRGRVIGSSPLHF. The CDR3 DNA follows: TGTGCCAGCAGAGCGGTGGACAGGGGGCGAGTTATTGGTAGTTCACCCCTCCACTTT.

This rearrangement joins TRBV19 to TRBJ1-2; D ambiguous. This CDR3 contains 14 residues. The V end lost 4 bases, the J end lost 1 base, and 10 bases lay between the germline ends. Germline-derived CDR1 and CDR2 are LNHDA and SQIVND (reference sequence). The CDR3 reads CASSSRSFNYGYTF. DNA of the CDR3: TGTGCCAGTAGTAGCAGGTCTTTTAACTATGGCTACACCTTC.

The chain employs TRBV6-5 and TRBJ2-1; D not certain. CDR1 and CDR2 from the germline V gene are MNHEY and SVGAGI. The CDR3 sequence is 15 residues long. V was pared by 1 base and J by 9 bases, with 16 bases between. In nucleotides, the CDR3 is TGTGCCAGCAGTTACTTATCGGTAGCCGGCGGTGAGCAGTTCTTC. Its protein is CASSYLSVAGGEQFF.

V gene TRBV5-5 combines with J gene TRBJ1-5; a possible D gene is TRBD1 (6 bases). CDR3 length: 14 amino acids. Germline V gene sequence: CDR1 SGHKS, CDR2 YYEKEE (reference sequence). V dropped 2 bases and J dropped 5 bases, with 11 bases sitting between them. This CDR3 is CASSLDRSDQPQHF. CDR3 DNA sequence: TGTGCCAGCAGCTTAGACAGGTCCGATCAGCCCCAGCATTTT.

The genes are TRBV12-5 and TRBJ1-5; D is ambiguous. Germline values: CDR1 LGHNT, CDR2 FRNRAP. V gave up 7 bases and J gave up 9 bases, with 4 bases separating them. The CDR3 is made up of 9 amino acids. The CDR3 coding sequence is TGTGCTAGTGTTCGGCCCCAGCATTTT. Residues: CASVRPQHF.

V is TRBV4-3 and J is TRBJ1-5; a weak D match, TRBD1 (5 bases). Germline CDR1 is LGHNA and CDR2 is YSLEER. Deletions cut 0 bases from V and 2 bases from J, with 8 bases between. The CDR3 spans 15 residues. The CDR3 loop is CASSQEWGGNQPQHF. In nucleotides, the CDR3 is TGCGCCAGCAGCCAAGAGTGGGGGGGCAATCAGCCCCAGCATTTT.

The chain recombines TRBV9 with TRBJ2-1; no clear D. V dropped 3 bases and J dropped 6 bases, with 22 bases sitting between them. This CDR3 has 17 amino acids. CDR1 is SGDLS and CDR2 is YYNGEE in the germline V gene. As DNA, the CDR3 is TGTGCCAGCAGCGCCGACTTCGAGCTTTTGGAAGGCAATGAGCAGTTCTTC. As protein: CASSADFELLEGNEQFF.

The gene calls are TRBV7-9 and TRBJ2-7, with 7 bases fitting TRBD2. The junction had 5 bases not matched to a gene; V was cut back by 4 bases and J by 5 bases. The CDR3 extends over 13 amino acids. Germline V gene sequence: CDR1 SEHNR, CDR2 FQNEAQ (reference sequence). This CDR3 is CASSYSTSHEQYF. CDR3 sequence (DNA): TGTGCCAGCAGCTACTCGACTAGCCACGAGCAGTACTTC. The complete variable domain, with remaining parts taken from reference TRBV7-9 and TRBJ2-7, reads DTGVSQNPRHKITKRGQNVTFRCDPISEHNRLYWYRQTLGQGPEFLTYFQNEAQLEKSRLLSDRFSAERPKGSFSTLEIQRTEQGDSAMYLCASSYSTSHEQYFGPGTRLTVT.

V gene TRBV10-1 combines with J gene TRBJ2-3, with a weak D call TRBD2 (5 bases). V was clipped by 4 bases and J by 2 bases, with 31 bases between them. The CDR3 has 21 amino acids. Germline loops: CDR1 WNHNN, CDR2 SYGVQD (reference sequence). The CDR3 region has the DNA TGCGCCAGCAGTGGACTAAGAGGTGGTGTTGGCAGCACTTATAACACAGATACGCAGTATTTT. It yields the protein CASSGLRGGVGSTYNTDTQYF.

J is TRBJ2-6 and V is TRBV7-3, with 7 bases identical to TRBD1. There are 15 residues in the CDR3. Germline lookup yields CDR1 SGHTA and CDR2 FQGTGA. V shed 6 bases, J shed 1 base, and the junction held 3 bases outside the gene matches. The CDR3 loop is CASSYRGSGANVLTF. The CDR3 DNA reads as TGTGCCAGCAGTTACAGGGGATCTGGGGCCAACGTCCTGACTTTC.

The DNA for the CDR3 is TGTGCCAGCAGCTTAGAGGGGTATGGCTACACCTTC. It encodes CASSLEGYGYTF. The chain links TRBV7-6 to TRBJ1-2, with D tentatively TRBD1 (5 bases). V was cut by 1 base and J by 5 bases, with 5 bases left in between. The CDR3 is 12 amino acids. CDR1 and CDR2 (germline): SGHVS, FNYEAQ. Full variable domain (missing parts from reference TRBV7-6 and TRBJ1-2): GAGVSQSPRYKVTKRGQDVALRCDPISGHVSLYWYRQALGQGPEFLTYFNYEAQQDKSGLPNDRFSAERPEGSISTLTIQRTEQRDSAMYRCASSLEGYGYTFGSGTRLTVV.

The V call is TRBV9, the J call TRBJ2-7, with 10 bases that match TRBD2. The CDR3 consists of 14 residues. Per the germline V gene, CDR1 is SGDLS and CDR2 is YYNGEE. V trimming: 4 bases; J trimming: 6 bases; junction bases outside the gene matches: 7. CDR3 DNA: TGTGCCAGCAGCCGGAGCGGGAGGGCCCCCGAGCAGTACTTC. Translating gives CASSRSGRAPEQYF.

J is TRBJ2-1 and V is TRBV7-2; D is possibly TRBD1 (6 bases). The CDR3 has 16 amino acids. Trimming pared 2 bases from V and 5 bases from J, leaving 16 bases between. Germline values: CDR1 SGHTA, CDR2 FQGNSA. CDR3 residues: CASSLPAGVSNNEQFF. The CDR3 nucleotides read TGTGCCAGCAGCTTACCAGCAGGGGTGAGTAACAATGAGCAGTTCTTC.

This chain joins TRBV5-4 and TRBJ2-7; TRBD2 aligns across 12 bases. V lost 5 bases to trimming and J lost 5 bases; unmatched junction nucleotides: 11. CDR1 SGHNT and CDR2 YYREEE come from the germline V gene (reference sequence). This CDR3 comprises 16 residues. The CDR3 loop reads CASSLGLAGGPHEQYF. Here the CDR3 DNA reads TGTGCCAGCAGTCTCGGGCTAGCGGGAGGGCCTCACGAGCAGTACTTC.

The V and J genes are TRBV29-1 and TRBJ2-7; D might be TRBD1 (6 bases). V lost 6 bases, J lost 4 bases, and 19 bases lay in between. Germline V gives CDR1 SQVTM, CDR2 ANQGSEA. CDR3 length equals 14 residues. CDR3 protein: CSVAAGARGYEQYF. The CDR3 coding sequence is TGCAGCGTGGCAGCAGGGGCGCGCGGTTACGAGCAGTACTTC.

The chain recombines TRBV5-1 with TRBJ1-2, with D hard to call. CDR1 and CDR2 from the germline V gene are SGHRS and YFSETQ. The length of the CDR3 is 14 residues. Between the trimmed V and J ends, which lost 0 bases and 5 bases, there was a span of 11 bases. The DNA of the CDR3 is TGCGCCAGCAGCTTGGATCTTTTAACATATGGCTACACCTTC. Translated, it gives CASSLDLLTYGYTF.

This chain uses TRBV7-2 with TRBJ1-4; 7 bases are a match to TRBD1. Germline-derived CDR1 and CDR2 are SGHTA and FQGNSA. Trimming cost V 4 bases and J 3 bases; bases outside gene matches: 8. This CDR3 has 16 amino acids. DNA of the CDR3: TGTGCCAGCAGCTACGACAGGGACGTAGCTAATGAAAAACTGTTTTTT. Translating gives CASSYDRDVANEKLFF. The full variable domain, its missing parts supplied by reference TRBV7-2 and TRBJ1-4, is GAGVSQSPSNKVTEKGKDVELRCDPISGHTALYWYRQSLGQGLEFLIYFQGNSAPDKSGLPSDRFSAERTGGSVSTLTIQRTQQEDSAVYLCASSYDRDVANEKLFFGSGTQLSVL.

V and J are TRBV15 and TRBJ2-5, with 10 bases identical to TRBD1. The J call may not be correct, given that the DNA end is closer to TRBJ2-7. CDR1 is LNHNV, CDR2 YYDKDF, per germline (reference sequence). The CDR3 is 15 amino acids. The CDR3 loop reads CATSRTGTGVYEQYF. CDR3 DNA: TGTGCCACCAGCAGGACCGGGACAGGGGTCTACGAGCAGTACTTC.

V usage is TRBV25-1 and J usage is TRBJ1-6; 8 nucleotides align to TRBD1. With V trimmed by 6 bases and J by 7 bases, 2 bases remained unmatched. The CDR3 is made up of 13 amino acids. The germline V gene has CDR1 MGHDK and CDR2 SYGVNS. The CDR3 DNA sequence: TGTGCCAGCAGCGGACAGGGAAATTCACCCCTCCACTTT. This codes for CASSGQGNSPLHF.

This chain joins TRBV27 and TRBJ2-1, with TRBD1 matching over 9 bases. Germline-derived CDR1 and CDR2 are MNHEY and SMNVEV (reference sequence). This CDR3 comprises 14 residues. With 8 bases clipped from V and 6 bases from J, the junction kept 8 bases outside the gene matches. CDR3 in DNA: TGTGCCAGCCGAGAACAGGGGGCCGGCAATGAGCAGTTCTTC. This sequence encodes CASREQGAGNEQFF.

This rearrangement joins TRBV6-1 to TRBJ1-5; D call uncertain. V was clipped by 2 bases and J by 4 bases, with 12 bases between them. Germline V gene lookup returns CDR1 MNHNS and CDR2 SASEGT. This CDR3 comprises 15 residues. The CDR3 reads CASSERGLGNQPQHF. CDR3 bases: TGTGCCAGCAGTGAAAGAGGGCTCGGGAATCAGCCCCAGCATTTT.

CDR3 sequence reads: CAISEPSGGQETQYF. The CDR3 DNA sequence: TGTGCCATCAGTGAACCTAGCGGTGGACAAGAGACCCAGTACTTC. The chain has TRBV10-3 and TRBJ2-5; 7 nucleotides agree with TRBD2. CDR3 length: 15 amino acids. Germline assignment: CDR1 ENHRY and CDR2 SYGVKD. V trimming: 3 bases; J trimming: 2 bases; junction bases outside the gene matches: 6.

CDR3 bases: TGCGCCAGCAGCCAAGCGGACAGGGGTGGAAACACCATATATTTT. Residues: CASSQADRGGNTIYF. The chain joins TRBV4-3 to TRBJ1-3; 9 bases are shared with TRBD1. Germline CDR1 is LGHNA and CDR2 is YSLEER. After removal of 1 base from V and 3 bases from J, the junction contained 1 base not matched to a gene. The length of the CDR3 is 15 residues.

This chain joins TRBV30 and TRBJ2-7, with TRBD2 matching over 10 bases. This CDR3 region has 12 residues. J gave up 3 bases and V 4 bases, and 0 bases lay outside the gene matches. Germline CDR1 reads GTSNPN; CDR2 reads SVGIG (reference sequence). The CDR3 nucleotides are TGTGCCTGGACTAGCGGGGGCTACGAGCAGTACTTC. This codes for CAWTSGGYEQYF.

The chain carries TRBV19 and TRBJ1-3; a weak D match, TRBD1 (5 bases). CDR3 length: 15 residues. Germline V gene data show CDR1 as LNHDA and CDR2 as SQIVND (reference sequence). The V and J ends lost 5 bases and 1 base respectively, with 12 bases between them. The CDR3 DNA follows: TGTGCCAGTAGTCGGACACTTCGGTCTGGAAACACCATATATTTT. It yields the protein CASSRTLRSGNTIYF.